The 20 T cell receptor beta chains listed next were all sequenced from one sample in a study of tumor-infiltrating lymphocytes in primary liver carcinoma. Total RNA (roughly 550 ng) served as template for TCR beta cDNA synthesis primed by a constant-region primer. Amplification in three nested multiplex PCR rounds with slightly modified ARM-PCR gave rise to TCR beta libraries. PCR rounds one and two used TRBV1-TRBV30 forward primers with a C-beta reverse primer for about 9 cycles each. TCRdb processed the multiplex PCR reads anew with MiXCR; each CDR3 protein has one entry. In the table there are approximately 100,000 distinct CDR3 sequences, 65% to 75% of which are singletons. Investigators took RNA and DNA out together from 20-30 mg of unsorted bulk tissue. Sequencing was performed on liver tumor tissue from sampling region 2. Subset of the sample: tumor region T2, inferior pole. The source is an older woman with primary liver carcinoma and hepatitis B virus infection.

The chain recombines TRBV29-1 with TRBJ2-1, with D uncertain. V was cut by 5 bases and J by 3 bases, with 8 bases left in between. CDR1 is SQVTM and CDR2 is ANQGSEA in the germline V gene. This CDR3 has 12 residues. For the CDR3, the DNA is TGCAGCGTTCATGTCAGCTACAATGAGCAGTTCTTC. This codes for CSVHVSYNEQFF.

At least ten counts were recorded for this clonotype. The chain couples TRBV14 to TRBJ1-1; D uncertain. Trimming cost V 0 bases and J 10 bases, with 15 bases left between them. The germline gives CDR1 SGHDN, CDR2 FVKESK. The CDR3 sequence is 14 residues long. The CDR3 DNA is TGTGCCAGCAGCCAAGATTTCGCCGGTGTGGGAGCTTTCTTT. This encodes CASSQDFAGVGAFF.

On this clonotype: Mismatch with germline at one junction end may stem from a read error. J is TRBJ2-4 and V is TRBV5-6; D not resolved. Germline CDR1 and CDR2: SGHDT and YYEEEE. CDR3 length: 16 residues. CDR3 DNA: TGTGCCAGCAGCCCGCTGGCGGCAGAGGCCAAAAACATTCAATACTTC. It codes for CASSPLAAEAKNIQYF.

The chain joins TRBV2 to TRBJ1-1; no firm D call. The V gene lost 6 bases and the J gene lost 1 base, with 9 bases spanning the gap. The CDR3 has 13 amino acids. Germline CDR1 reads SNHLY; CDR2 reads FYNNEI. The CDR3 DNA follows: TGTGCCAGCAGACTAATGCAGAACACTGAAGCTTTCTTT. Its translation is CASRLMQNTEAFF.

As to this clonotype: The junction departs from the called germline gene at one end, perhaps through a read error. The chain joins TRBV11-2 to TRBJ2-2, with TRBD2 identical over 12 bases. There are 16 residues in the CDR3. Germline V gives CDR1 SGHAT, CDR2 FQNNGV. CDR3 region: CASSFRLAGDTGELFF. CDR3 nucleotides: TGTGCTAGCAGCTTCCGACTAGCGGGAGATACGGGGGAGCTTTTTTTT.

This clonotype was seen once. V is TRBV6-5 and J is TRBJ1-3, with TRBD1 matching 7 bases. From germline, CDR1 is MNHEY and CDR2 SVGAGI. J gave up 11 bases and V 7 bases, and 17 bases lay outside the gene matches. This CDR3 has 15 amino acids. The CDR3 protein is CASTSTGPSGKAIYF. For the CDR3, the DNA is TGTGCCAGCACTTCGACAGGGCCCTCTGGAAAAGCCATATATTTT.

About this clonotype: Possible read error: a much larger clone is one base away. This rearrangement joins TRBV7-9 to TRBJ2-1; the D gene is possibly TRBD1 (5 bases). The CDR3 is 17 amino acids. The germline CDR1 and CDR2 sequences are SEHNR and FQNEAQ (reference sequence). CDR3 region: CASSLGRQLSSYNELFF. The CDR3 DNA sequence: TGTGCCAGCAGCTTAGGTAGACAGCTCAGCTCCTACAATGAGCTGTTCTTC.

About this clonotype: This CDR3 fails to terminate in the conserved phenylalanine or tryptophan, so it likely reflects a read error. The chain employs TRBV11-2 and TRBJ1-1; no clear D gene. Germline CDR1 reads SGHAT; CDR2 reads FQNNGV. The length of the CDR3 is 12 residues. CDR3 in DNA: TGTGTCAACAGCTCTAAGCAGGCTGAAGCTTTCTCT. Its translation: CVNSSKQAEAFS.

Of note for this clonotype: One junction end disagrees with the germline gene, perhaps due to a read error. The genes are TRBV6-5 and TRBJ1-4, with D tentatively TRBD1 (5 bases). Germline V lookup: CDR1 MNHEY, CDR2 SVGAGI. This CDR3 comprises 12 residues. As DNA, the CDR3 is TGTGTCAGCATCGGGACTGTGGAAAAACTGTTTTTT. This encodes CVSIGTVEKLFF.

A remark on this clonotype: The junction departs from germline at one end; a sequencing error may be responsible. The chain recombines TRBV28 with TRBJ1-2, with 8 positions matching TRBD1. The CDR3 runs to 14 residues. CDR1 and CDR2 (germline): MDHEN, SYDVKM. CDR3 coding DNA: TGTGCCAGCAGTTTATGGGACAGGGCCTATGACTACACCTTC. The encoded protein is CASSLWDRAYDYTF.

This clonotype was picked up many times. The chain uses TRBV29-1 and TRBJ2-3; either TRBD1 or TRBD2 may fit D (5 bases each). CDR3 size: 14 residues. CDR1 is SQVTM and CDR2 is ANQGSEA in the germline V gene. V was clipped by 4 bases and J by 3 bases, with 14 bases between them. The CDR3 protein is CSVVDGTVTDTQYF. CDR3 coding DNA: TGCAGCGTTGTCGACGGGACGGTGACAGATACGCAGTATTTT.

Details on this clonotype: At one end the junction does not follow the germline gene, possibly because of a read error. The chain carries TRBV28 and TRBJ2-1; 11 bases are shared with TRBD2. Germline V gene data show CDR1 as MDHEN and CDR2 as SYDVKM. The length of the CDR3 is 16 residues. This CDR3 reads CASTATSGRSPNGQFF. Written as DNA, the CDR3 is TGTGCCAGTACCGCCACTAGCGGGAGATCTCCTAATGGGCAGTTCTTC.

This clonotype came up once. One end of the junction varies from germline; a read error may be responsible. The chain has TRBV6-5 and TRBJ2-2, with a weak D call TRBD2 (6 bases). Germline CDR1 is MNHEY and CDR2 is SVGAGI. The CDR3 totals 16 residues. This chain's CDR3 is CASRFGLASYAGELSF. The CDR3 DNA reads as TGTGCCAGCAGATTTGGCCTAGCGAGTTATGCCGGGGAGCTGTCTTTT.

As for this clonotype: One junction end disagrees with the germline gene, perhaps due to a read error. The chain couples TRBV11-2 to TRBJ2-3, with D perhaps TRBD1 (5 bases). This CDR3 has 15 amino acids. Germline V gives CDR1 SGHAT, CDR2 FQNNGV. The CDR3 nucleotides read TGTGCCAGCAGCTTCGGACAAGGACGCACAGATATGCAGTTTTTT. Translation gives CASSFGQGRTDMQFF. Full variable domain (missing parts from reference TRBV11-2 and TRBJ2-3): EAGVAQSPRYKIIEKRQSVAFWCNPISGHATLYWYQQILGQGPKLLIQFQNNGVVDDSQLPKDRFSAERLKGVDSTLKIQPAKLEDSAVYLCASSFGQGRTDMQFFGPGTRLTVL.

This clonotype has at least ten counts. The V gene is TRBV6-1, the J gene TRBJ2-5; D remains ambiguous. The CDR3 length is 13 residues. V dropped 2 bases and J dropped 2 bases, with 6 bases sitting between them. CDR1 and CDR2 (germline): MNHNS, SASEGT. For the CDR3, the DNA is TGTGCCAGCAGTGAATTACAGCAAGAGACCCAGTACTTC. Its translation is CASSELQQETQYF.

In the case of this clonotype: Its ends do not fully match the called genes, so a read error is possible. In DNA, the CDR3 is TGTGCCTGCAGACTTAGCGCCAAAGAGCAGTTCTTC. It specifies CACRLSAKEQFF. The chain uses TRBV12-3 or TRBV12-4 and TRBJ2-1; possibly TRBD2 for D (5 bases). This CDR3 comprises 12 residues.

As to this clonotype: A read error may explain this, as a much larger clone is one base away. The genes are TRBV6-5 and TRBJ2-6, with 8 positions matching TRBD2. This CDR3 comprises 18 residues. CDR1 MNHEY and CDR2 SVGAGI come from the germline V gene. J lost 0 bases, V lost 4 bases, and 8 bases had no gene match. CDR3 residues: CASSSQAGVRSGANVLTF. CDR3 DNA: TGTGCCAGCAGTTCCCAAGCGGGAGTGCGCTCTGGGGCCAACGTCCTGACTTTC.

This clonotype was seen many times. J is TRBJ2-1 and V is TRBV14; possibly TRBD1 for D (5 bases). The CDR3 sequence is 13 residues long. Germline-derived CDR1 and CDR2 are SGHDN and FVKESK. The ends were cut back, 3 bases at V and 3 bases at J, with 6 bases in the middle. The CDR3 sequence is CASSQQGYNEQFF. CDR3 nucleotides: TGTGCCAGCAGCCAGCAGGGCTACAATGAGCAGTTCTTC.

This clonotype came up a few times. V and J are TRBV28 and TRBJ1-2, with 8 bases fitting TRBD1. The CDR3 runs to 14 residues. CDR1 is MDHEN, CDR2 SYDVKM, per germline. Losses at the gene ends were 0 bases for V and 4 bases for J; bases not matched to a gene: 1. As DNA, the CDR3 is TGTGCCAGCAGTTTATGGGACAGGGTCTATGGCTACACCTTC. It specifies CASSLWDRVYGYTF.

Relative to its sample, this clonotype is medium-sized. The chain combines TRBV11-1 with TRBJ2-3; a possible D gene is TRBD2 (6 bases). Germline values: CDR1 SGHAT, CDR2 FQDESV (reference sequence). V lost 6 bases and J lost 0, with 16 bases in between. The CDR3 covers 16 residues. CDR3 nucleotide sequence: TGTGCCAGCAGAGCCGCCCGTGCGGGGAGCACAGATACGCAGTATTTT. It is translated as CASRAARAGSTDTQYF.